A single sample gave rise to the 20 T cell receptor beta chains below, sequenced in a study of Ad26.COV2.S vaccination and SARS-CoV-2 variants. Specified treatment: over 15 received Ad26.COV2.S at low or high dose, single or two shots; roughly five received placebo; per-sample allocation not given. Following the first vaccine or placebo injection, samples were taken on day 63. Using immunoSEQ multiplex PCR, the repertoire was profiled, and TCRdb retains in-frame clones only, with some absent. The table shows roughly 350,000 clones, with approximately 90% occurring only once. The material was peripheral blood, obtained in a trial of Ad26.COV2.S vaccine versus placebo. These receptor sequences come from a person between 18 and 65 years old who received the Ad26.COV2.S COVID-19 vaccine or a placebo.

The rearrangement links TRBV9 to TRBJ2-1; 9 bases align to TRBD2. Germline CDR1 reads SGDLS; CDR2 reads YYNGEE. V trimming: 0 bases; J trimming: 2 bases; junction bases outside the gene matches: 0. The CDR3 totals 15 residues. CDR3 residues: CASSVGGGAYNEQFF. In DNA form, the CDR3 reads TGTGCCAGCAGCGTAGGCGGGGGGGCCTACAATGAGCAGTTCTTC.

This clone was detected once. The chain is built from TRBV10-1 and TRBJ2-1; no clear D gene. CDR3 size: 11 residues. V was cut by 3 bases and J by 9 bases, with 6 bases left in between. The germline gives CDR1 WNHNN, CDR2 SYGVQD (reference sequence). The DNA of the CDR3 is TGCGCCAGCAGTGATTCGGGTGAGCAGTTCTTC. This codes for CASSDSGEQFF.

V is TRBV5-1 and J is TRBJ2-2; TRBD1 matches at 9 bases. The CDR3 is made up of 15 amino acids. The germline CDR1 and CDR2 sequences are SGHRS and YFSETQ. J lost 5 bases, V lost 3 bases, and 5 bases had no gene match. This chain's CDR3 is CASSWGQGRTGELFF. CDR3 DNA: TGCGCCAGCAGCTGGGGACAGGGAAGAACCGGGGAGCTGTTTTTT.

CDR3 coding DNA: TGCAGCGTGGGAGGACTAGCGGGGTCCTACAATGAGCAGTTCTTC. Amino acid sequence: CSVGGLAGSYNEQFF. The chain couples TRBV29-1 to TRBJ2-1, with 12 bases matching TRBD2. With 6 bases clipped from V and 1 base from J, the junction kept 4 bases outside the gene matches. The CDR3 has 15 residues. In germline, CDR1 is SQVTM, CDR2 ANQGSEA.

The CDR3, as DNA: TGTGCCAGCAGTGAATTAGAGGTTAACTATGGCTACACCTTC. Translated, it gives CASSELEVNYGYTF. The V call is TRBV25-1, the J call TRBJ1-2, with unresolved D. Trimming removed 1 base from V and 1 base from J, with 7 bases in between. The CDR3 runs to 14 residues. The germline V gene encodes CDR1 MGHDK and CDR2 SYGVNS.

The chain is built from TRBV3-1 (or the pseudogene TRBV3-2) and TRBJ2-6; D uncertain. CDR3 length equals 15 residues. V was clipped by 1 base and J by 0 bases, with 4 bases between them. The germline gives CDR1 LGHDT, CDR2 YNNKEL (reference sequence). CDR3 in DNA: TGTGCCAGCAGCCAAGGAGTCTCTGGGGCCAACGTCCTGACTTTC. Its translation is CASSQGVSGANVLTF.

The V gene is TRBV28, the J gene TRBJ2-3; the D is unclear. Trimming took off 3 bases at V and 2 bases at J, with 12 bases between the two ends. Germline CDR1 is MDHEN and CDR2 is SYDVKM. The CDR3 covers 15 residues. The CDR3 nucleotides are TGTGCCAGCAGTTTGAGGCAGGAGAACACAGATACGCAGTATTTT. Translated: CASSLRQENTDTQYF.

The V and J genes are TRBV2 and TRBJ2-6; no clear D gene. This CDR3 is built from 15 residues. Germline V gives CDR1 SNHLY, CDR2 FYNNEI. The V gene lost 4 bases and the J gene lost 1 base, with 8 bases spanning the gap. CDR3: CASSGGRSGANVLTF. The CDR3 DNA follows: TGTGCCAGCAGTGGAGGAAGGTCTGGGGCCAACGTCCTGACTTTC.

This clone was counted between two and nine times. V and J are TRBV11-2 and TRBJ2-7, with D maybe TRBD1 (5 bases). Germline V lookup: CDR1 SGHAT, CDR2 FQNNGV. V was cut by 1 base and J by 3 bases, with 10 bases left in between. This CDR3 is 14 amino acids long. This CDR3 is CASSLGSGNYEQYF. In nucleotides, the CDR3 is TGTGCCAGCAGCTTAGGTTCAGGGAACTACGAGCAGTACTTC.

Notes on this clone: Within the sample, other DNA sequences also encode this same CDR3. The DNA for the CDR3 is TGTGCCACCAGTGATTTGGGATACGAGCAGTACTTC. Encoded protein: CATSDLGYEQYF. The chain joins TRBV24-1 to TRBJ2-7; D not certain. The V gene's germline CDR1 is KGHDR and CDR2 SFDVKD. V lost 0 bases and J 4 bases, leaving 3 bases between the germline ends. The CDR3 totals 12 residues.

The sample holds many counts of this clone. The chain combines TRBV10-3 with TRBJ1-3, with D perhaps TRBD1 (5 bases). From germline, CDR1 is ENHRY and CDR2 SYGVKD. V lost 7 bases and J 2 bases, leaving 12 bases between the germline ends. There are 14 residues in the CDR3. CDR3 sequence: CAINARDPGNTIYF. The CDR3 nucleotides read TGTGCCATCAATGCCAGGGATCCTGGAAACACCATATATTTT.

V usage is TRBV6-6 and J usage is TRBJ2-2; TRBD1 might be the D (5 bases). This CDR3 contains 12 residues. The germline V gene encodes CDR1 MNHNY and CDR2 SVGAGI (reference sequence). V was pared by 7 bases and J by 4 bases, with 7 bases between. The CDR3 DNA sequence: TGTGCCAGCACCCAGGGCACCGGGGAGCTGTTTTTT. This translates into CASTQGTGELFF.

The genes are TRBV9 and TRBJ2-1; tentative D call: TRBD2 (6 bases). Trimming took off 0 bases at V and 7 bases at J, with 14 bases between the two ends. Germline-derived CDR1 and CDR2 are SGDLS and YYNGEE. This CDR3 is built from 15 residues. CDR3: CASSVELAGANEQFF. CDR3 nucleotide sequence: TGTGCCAGCAGCGTAGAACTAGCCGGGGCTAATGAGCAGTTCTTC.

The chain carries TRBV1 and TRBJ1-1. TRBV1 is reported as a pseudogene. The CDR3 covers 13 residues. CDR3 sequence reads: CTSSQELDTEAFF. CDR3 DNA sequence: TGCACCAGCAGCCAAGAATTGGACACTGAAGCTTTCTTT.

The rearrangement joins TRBV27 to TRBJ2-3; D remains ambiguous. The CDR3 loop spans 13 amino acids. The germline V gene encodes CDR1 MNHEY and CDR2 SMNVEV (reference sequence). Between the trimmed V and J ends, which lost 6 bases and 0 bases, there was a span of 7 bases. CDR3 nucleotides: TGTGCCAGCAGACAAAGAAGCACAGATACGCAGTATTTT. Protein product: CASRQRSTDTQYF.

The CDR3: CASSEFTYAEAFF. CDR3 coding DNA: TGTGCCAGCAGTGAATTTACATACGCTGAAGCTTTCTTT. The chain has TRBV2 and TRBJ1-1, with D unclear. Germline lookup yields CDR1 SNHLY and CDR2 FYNNEI. With 2 bases removed from V and 6 bases from J, the gap between germline ends came to 10 bases. The length of the CDR3 is 13 residues.

The chain links TRBV3-1 (or the pseudogene TRBV3-2) to TRBJ2-1; D ambiguous. CDR1 is LGHDT and CDR2 is YNNKEL in the germline V gene (reference sequence). V was pared by 0 bases and J by 5 bases, with 8 bases between. The CDR3 length is 14 residues. CDR3 in amino acids: CASSQELLDNEQFF. CDR3 bases: TGTGCCAGCAGCCAAGAATTATTGGACAATGAGCAGTTCTTC.

The chain links TRBV5-6 to TRBJ1-1; TRBD1 agrees at 10 bases. J was trimmed by 4 bases and V by 5 bases; bases with no gene match: 2. Per the germline V gene, CDR1 is SGHDT and CDR2 is YYEEEE. The CDR3 extends over 13 amino acids. The CDR3 reads CASSWDRGTEAFF. In DNA, the CDR3 is TGTGCCAGCAGTTGGGACAGGGGCACTGAAGCTTTCTTT.

The rearrangement uses TRBV7-7 and TRBJ2-1, with TRBD1 identical over 11 bases. CDR3 size: 15 residues. V was clipped by 5 bases and J by 4 bases; unmatched bases: 4. CDR1 is SSHAT, CDR2 FNYEAQ, per germline (reference sequence). The CDR3 protein is CASSQGQGVYNEQFF. The CDR3, as DNA: TGTGCCAGCAGCCAGGGACAGGGGGTTTACAATGAGCAGTTCTTC.

The V call is TRBV28, the J call TRBJ2-3; D unclear. CDR3 size: 13 residues. Germline CDR1 MDHEN, CDR2 SYDVKM. Trimming pared 3 bases from V and 2 bases from J, leaving 6 bases between. The CDR3, as DNA: TGTGCCAGCAGTTTCCCTTCCACAGATACGCAGTATTTT. It encodes CASSFPSTDTQYF.